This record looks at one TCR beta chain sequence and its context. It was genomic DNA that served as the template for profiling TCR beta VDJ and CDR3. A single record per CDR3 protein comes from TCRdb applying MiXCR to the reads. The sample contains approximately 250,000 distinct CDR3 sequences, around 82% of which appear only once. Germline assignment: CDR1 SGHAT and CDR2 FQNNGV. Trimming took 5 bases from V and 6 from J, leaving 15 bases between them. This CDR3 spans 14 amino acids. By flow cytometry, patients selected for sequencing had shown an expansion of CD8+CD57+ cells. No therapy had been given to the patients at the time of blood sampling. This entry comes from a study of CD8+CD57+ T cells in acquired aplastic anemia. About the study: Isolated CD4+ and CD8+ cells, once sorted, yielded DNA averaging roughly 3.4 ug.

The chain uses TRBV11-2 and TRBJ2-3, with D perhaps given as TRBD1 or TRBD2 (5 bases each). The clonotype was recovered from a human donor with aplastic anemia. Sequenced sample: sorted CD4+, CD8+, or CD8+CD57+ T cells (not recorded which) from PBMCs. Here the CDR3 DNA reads TGTGCCAGCAGCCCGGGGCCTACCTCCGATACGCAGTATTTT. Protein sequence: CASSPGPTSDTQYF.